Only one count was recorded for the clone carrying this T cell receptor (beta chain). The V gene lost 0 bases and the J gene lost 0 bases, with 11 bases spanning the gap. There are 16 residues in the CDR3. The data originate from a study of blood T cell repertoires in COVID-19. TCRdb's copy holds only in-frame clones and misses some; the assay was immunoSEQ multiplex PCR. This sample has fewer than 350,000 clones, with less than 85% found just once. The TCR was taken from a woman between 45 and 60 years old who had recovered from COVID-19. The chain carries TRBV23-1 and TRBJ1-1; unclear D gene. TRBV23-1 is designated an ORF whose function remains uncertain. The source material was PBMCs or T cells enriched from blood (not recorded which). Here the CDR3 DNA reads TGCGCCAGCAGTCAATCGAACGTCCACATGAACACTGAAGCTTTCTTT. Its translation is CASSQSNVHMNTEAFF.